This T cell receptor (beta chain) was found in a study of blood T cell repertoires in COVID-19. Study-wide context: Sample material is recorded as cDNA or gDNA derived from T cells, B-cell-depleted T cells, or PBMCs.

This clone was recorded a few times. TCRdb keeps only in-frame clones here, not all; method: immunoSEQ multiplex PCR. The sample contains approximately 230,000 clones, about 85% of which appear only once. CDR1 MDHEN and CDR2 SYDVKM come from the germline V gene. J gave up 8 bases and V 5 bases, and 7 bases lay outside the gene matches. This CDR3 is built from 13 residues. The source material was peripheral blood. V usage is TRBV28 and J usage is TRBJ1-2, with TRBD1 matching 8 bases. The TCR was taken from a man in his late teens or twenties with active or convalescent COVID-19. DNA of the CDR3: TGTGCCAGCAGTCCCGGACAGGGTGGCGGCTACACCTTC. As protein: CASSPGQGGGYTF.